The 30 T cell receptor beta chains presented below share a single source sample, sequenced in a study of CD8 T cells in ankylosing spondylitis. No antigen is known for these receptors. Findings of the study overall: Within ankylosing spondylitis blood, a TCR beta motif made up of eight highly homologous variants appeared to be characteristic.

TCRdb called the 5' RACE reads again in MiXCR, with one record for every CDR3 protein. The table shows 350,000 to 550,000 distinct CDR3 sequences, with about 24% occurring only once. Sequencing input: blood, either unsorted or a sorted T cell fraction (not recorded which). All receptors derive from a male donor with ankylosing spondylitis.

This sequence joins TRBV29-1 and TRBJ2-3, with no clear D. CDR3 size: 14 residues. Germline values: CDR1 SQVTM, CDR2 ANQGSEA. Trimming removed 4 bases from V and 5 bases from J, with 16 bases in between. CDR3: CSVASQTRLDTQYF. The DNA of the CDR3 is TGCAGCGTTGCGTCGCAGACCCGATTAGATACGCAGTATTTT.

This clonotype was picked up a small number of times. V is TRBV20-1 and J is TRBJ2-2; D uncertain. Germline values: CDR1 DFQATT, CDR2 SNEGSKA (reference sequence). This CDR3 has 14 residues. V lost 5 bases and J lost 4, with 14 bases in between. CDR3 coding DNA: TGCAGTGCTCCTAACCCGCGAAGCACCGGGGAGCTGTTTTTT. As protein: CSAPNPRSTGELFF.

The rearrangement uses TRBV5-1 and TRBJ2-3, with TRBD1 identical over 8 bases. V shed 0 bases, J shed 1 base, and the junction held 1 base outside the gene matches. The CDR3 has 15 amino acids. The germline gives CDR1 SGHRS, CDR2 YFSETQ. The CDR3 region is CASSLDRGGTDTQYF. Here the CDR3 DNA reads TGCGCCAGCAGCTTGGACAGGGGGGGCACAGATACGCAGTATTTT.

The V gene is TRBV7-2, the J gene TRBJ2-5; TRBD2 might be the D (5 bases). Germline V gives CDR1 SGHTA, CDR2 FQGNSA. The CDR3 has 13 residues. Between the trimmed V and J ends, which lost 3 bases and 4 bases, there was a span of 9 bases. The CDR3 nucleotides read TGTGCCAGCAGCTTTATTGAGGGAGAGACCCAGTACTTC. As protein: CASSFIEGETQYF.

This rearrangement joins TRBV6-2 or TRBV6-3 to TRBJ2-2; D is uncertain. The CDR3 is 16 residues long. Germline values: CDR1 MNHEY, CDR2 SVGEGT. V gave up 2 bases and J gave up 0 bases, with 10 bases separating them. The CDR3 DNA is TGTGCCAGCAGTTACGGTGTTGGCGCGAACACCGGGGAGCTGTTTTTT. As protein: CASSYGVGANTGELFF.

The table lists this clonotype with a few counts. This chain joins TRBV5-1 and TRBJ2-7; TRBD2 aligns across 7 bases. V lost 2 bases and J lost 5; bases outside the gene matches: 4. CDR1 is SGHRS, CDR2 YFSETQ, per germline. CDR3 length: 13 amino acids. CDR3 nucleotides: TGCGCCAGCAGCTTTGACGGGGGGAACGAGCAGTACGTC. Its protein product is CASSFDGGNEQYV.

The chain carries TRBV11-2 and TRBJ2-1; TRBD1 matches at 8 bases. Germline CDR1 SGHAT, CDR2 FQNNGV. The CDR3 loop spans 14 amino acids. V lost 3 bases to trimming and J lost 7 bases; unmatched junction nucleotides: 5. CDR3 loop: CASSLDRVANEQFF. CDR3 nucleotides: TGTGCCAGCAGCTTGGACAGGGTGGCGAATGAGCAGTTCTTC.

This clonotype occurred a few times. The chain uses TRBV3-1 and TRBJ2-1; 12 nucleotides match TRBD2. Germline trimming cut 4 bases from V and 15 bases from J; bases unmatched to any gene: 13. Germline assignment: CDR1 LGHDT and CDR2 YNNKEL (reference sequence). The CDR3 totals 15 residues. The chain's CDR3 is CASSPSSGRAGSPFF. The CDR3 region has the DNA TGTGCCAGCAGCCCTTCTAGCGGGAGGGCCGGAAGCCCGTTCTTC.

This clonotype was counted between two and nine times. The chain's CDR3 is CASTLMAGANSPLHF. The CDR3 region has the DNA TGTGCCAGCACCCTGATGGCAGGAGCGAATTCACCCCTCCACTTT. This chain joins TRBV12-3 or TRBV12-4 and TRBJ1-6; D is uncertain. This CDR3 comprises 15 residues. The germline V and J ends were trimmed by 7 bases and 7 bases, with 17 bases remaining between them.

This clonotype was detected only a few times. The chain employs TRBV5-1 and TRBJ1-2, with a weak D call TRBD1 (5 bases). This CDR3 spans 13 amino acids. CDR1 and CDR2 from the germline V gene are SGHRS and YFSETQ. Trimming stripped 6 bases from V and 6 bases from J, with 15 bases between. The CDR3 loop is CASTQGSGNGYTF. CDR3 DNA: TGCGCCAGCACCCAGGGTTCGGGGAATGGCTACACCTTC.

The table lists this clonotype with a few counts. This chain's CDR3 is CASSLRQGGSYGELFF. In DNA form, the CDR3 reads TGTGCCAGCAGTCTTAGACAGGGAGGGTCTTACGGGGAGCTGTTTTTT. V and J are TRBV12-3 or TRBV12-4 and TRBJ2-2, with D possibly called TRBD1 or TRBD2 (7 bases each). This CDR3 has 16 residues. Trimming stripped 5 bases from V and 7 bases from J, with 20 bases between.

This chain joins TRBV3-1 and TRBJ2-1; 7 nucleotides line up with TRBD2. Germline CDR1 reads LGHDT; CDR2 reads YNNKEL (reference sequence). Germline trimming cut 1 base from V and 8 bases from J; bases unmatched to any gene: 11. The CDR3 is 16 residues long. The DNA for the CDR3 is TGTGCCAGCAGCCAAGGGGCGGTCGCGGGAGCTTATGAGCAGTTCTTC. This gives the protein CASSQGAVAGAYEQFF.

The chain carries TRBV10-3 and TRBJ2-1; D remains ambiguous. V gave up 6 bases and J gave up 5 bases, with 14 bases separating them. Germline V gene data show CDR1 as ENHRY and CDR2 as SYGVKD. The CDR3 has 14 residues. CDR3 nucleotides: TGTGCCATCAGCCCCAGCTTAGGAAACAATGAGCAGTTCTTC. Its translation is CAISPSLGNNEQFF.

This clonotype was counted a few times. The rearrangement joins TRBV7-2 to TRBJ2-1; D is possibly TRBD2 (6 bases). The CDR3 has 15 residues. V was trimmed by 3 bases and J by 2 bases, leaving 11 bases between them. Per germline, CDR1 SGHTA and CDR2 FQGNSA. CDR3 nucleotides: TGTGCCAGCAGCTTTACGACGGGAGCCTACAATGAGCAGTTCTTC. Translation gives CASSFTTGAYNEQFF.

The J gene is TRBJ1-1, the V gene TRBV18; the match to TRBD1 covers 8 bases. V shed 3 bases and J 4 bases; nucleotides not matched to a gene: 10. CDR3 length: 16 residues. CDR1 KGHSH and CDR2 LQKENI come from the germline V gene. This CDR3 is CASSPGQGGFGTEAFF. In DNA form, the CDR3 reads TGTGCCAGCTCACCCGGACAGGGAGGGTTTGGCACTGAAGCTTTCTTT.

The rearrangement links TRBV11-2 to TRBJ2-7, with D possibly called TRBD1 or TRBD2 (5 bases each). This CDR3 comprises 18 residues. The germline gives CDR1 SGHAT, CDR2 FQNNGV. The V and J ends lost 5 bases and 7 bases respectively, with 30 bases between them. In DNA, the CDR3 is TGTGCCAGCAGCCGAAGGGCCATCCGGGACGGAGGAGTTGGGGAGCAGTACGTC. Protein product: CASSRRAIRDGGVGEQYV.

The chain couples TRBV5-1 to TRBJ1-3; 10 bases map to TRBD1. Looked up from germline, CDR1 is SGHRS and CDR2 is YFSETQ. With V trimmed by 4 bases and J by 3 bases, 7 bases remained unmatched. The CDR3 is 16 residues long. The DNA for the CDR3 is TGCGCCAGCAGCCTCCCGGGACAGGGGATTGGAAACACCATATATTTT. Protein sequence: CASSLPGQGIGNTIYF. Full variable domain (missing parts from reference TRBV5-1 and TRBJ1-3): KAGVTQTPRYLIKTRGQQVTLSCSPISGHRSVSWYQQTPGQGLQFLFEYFSETQRNKGNFPGRFSGRQFSNSRSEMNVSTLELGDSALYLCASSLPGQGIGNTIYFGEGSWLTVV.

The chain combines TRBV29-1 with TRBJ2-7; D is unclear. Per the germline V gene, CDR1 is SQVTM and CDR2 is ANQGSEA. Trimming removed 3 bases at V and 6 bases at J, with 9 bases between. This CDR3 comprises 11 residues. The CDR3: CSVDAATEQYF. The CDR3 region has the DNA TGCAGCGTTGATGCGGCCACCGAGCAGTACTTC.

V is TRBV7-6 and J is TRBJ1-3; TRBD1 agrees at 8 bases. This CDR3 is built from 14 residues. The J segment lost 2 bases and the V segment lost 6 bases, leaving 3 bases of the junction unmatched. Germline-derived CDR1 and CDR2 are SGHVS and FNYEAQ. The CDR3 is CASSFRGPGNTIYF. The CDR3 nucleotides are TGTGCCAGCAGTTTCAGGGGGCCTGGAAACACCATATATTTT.

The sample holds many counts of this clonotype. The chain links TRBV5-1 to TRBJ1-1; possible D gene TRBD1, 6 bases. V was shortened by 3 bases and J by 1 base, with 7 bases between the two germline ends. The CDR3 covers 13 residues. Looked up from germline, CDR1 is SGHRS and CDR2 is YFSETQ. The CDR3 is CASSSQGNTEAFF. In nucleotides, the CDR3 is TGCGCCAGCAGCTCACAGGGGAACACTGAAGCTTTCTTT.

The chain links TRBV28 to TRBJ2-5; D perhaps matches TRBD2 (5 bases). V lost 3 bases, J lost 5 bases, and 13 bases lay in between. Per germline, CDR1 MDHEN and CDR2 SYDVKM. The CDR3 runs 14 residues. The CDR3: CASSFGMISETQYF. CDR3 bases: TGTGCCAGCAGTTTCGGGATGATTTCGGAGACCCAGTACTTC.

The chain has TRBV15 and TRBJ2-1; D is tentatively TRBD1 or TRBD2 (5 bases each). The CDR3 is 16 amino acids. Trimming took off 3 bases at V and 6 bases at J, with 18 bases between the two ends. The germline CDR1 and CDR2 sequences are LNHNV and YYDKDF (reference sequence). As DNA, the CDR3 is TGTGCCACCAGCAGGTGGTTGGGCGAGGGGCCCAATGAGCAGTTCTTC. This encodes CATSRWLGEGPNEQFF.

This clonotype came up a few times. CDR3 sequence reads: CASSPDAGQNGQYF. CDR3 bases: TGCGCCAGCAGCCCGGACGCAGGACAGAACGGGCAGTACTTC. J is TRBJ2-7 and V is TRBV5-1; maybe TRBD1 (6 bases). Deletions cut 4 bases from V and 9 bases from J, with 20 bases between. The CDR3 consists of 14 residues. Germline V gives CDR1 SGHRS, CDR2 YFSETQ.

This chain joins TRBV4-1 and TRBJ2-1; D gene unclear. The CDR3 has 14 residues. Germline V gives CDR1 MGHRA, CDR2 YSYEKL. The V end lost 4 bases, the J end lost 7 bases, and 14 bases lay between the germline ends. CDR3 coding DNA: TGCGCCAGCAGCCTCAACGAAGCAGGTAATGAGCAGTTCTTC. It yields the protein CASSLNEAGNEQFF.

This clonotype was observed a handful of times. This CDR3 reads CSARDIGGPNYGYTF. DNA of the CDR3: TGCAGTGCTAGAGACATAGGCGGACCTAACTATGGCTACACCTTC. The gene calls are TRBV20-1 and TRBJ1-2; D remains ambiguous. The CDR3 is made up of 15 amino acids. CDR1 and CDR2 (germline): DFQATT, SNEGSKA (reference sequence). Trimming took 0 bases from V and 0 from J, leaving 11 bases between them.

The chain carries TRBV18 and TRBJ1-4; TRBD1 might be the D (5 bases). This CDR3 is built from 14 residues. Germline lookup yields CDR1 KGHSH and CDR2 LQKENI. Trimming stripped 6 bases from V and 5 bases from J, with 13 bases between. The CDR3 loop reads CASSPGTGNEKLFF. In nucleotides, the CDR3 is TGTGCCAGCTCCCCAGGGACGGGGAATGAAAAACTGTTTTTT. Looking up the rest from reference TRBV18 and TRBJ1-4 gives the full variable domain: NAGVMQNPRHLVRRRGQEARLRCSPMKGHSHVYWYRQLPEEGLKFMVYLQKENIIDESGMPKERFSAEFPKEGPSILRIQQVVRGDSAAYFCASSPGTGNEKLFFGSGTQLSVL.

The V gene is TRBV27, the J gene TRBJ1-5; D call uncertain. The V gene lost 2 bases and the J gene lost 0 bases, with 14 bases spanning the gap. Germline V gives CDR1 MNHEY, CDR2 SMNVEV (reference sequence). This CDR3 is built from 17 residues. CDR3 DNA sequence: TGTGCCAGCAGTTTAATTCACCCCCTCGGTAGCAATCAGCCCCAGCATTTT. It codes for CASSLIHPLGSNQPQHF.

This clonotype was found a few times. Here the CDR3 DNA reads TGCGCCAGCAGTTTCGGCAACGCCGAAAACTATGGCTACACCTTC. It is translated as CASSFGNAENYGYTF. V is TRBV5-1 and J is TRBJ1-2; D is ambiguous. Deletions cut 5 bases from V and 2 bases from J, with 16 bases between. CDR1 and CDR2 (germline): SGHRS, YFSETQ. The length of the CDR3 is 15 residues.

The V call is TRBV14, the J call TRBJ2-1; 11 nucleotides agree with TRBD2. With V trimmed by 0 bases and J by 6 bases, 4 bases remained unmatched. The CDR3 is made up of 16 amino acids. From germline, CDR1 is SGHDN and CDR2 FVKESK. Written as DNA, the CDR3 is TGTGCCAGCAGCCAAGATATCGGACTAGCGGGCAATGAGCAGTTCTTC. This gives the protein CASSQDIGLAGNEQFF.

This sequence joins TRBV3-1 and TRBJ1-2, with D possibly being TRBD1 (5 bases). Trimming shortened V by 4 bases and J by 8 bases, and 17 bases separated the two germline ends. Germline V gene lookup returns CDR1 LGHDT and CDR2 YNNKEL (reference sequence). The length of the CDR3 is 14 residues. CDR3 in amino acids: CASSPNRQPTGYTF. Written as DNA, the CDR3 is TGTGCCAGCAGCCCTAACAGGCAACCGACCGGCTACACCTTC.